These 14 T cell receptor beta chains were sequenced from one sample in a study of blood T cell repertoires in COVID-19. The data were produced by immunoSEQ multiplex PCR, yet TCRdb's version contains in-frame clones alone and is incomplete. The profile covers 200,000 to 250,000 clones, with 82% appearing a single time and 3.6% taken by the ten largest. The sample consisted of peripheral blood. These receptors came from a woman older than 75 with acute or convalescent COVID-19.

CDR3 DNA: TGTGCCAGCAGCTTAGAGGCCAGGAAAACCGGGGAGCTGTTTTTT. Translation: CASSLEARKTGELFF. V and J are TRBV7-2 and TRBJ2-2; D is undetermined. V lost 1 base, J lost 5 bases, and 11 bases lay in between. This CDR3 spans 15 amino acids. Germline V gives CDR1 SGHTA, CDR2 FQGNSA.

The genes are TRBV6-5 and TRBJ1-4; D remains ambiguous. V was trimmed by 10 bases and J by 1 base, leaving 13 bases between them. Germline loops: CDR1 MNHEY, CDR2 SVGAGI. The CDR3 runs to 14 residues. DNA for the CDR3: TGTGCCACCACTCCCGGTGGAACTAATGAAAAACTGTTTTTT. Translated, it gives CATTPGGTNEKLFF.

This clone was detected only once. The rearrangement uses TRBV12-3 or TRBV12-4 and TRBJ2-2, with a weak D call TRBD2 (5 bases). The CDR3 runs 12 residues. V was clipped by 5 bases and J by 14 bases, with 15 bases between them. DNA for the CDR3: TGTGCCAGCAGTCCCGGGATCGGCGAACTGTTTTTT. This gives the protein CASSPGIGELFF.

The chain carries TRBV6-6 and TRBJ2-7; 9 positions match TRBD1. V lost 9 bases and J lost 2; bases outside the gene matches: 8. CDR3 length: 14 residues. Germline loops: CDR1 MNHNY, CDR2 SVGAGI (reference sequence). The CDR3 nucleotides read TGTGCCAGTAAGAAGGGACAGGGACCCTACGAGCAGTACTTC. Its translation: CASKKGQGPYEQYF.

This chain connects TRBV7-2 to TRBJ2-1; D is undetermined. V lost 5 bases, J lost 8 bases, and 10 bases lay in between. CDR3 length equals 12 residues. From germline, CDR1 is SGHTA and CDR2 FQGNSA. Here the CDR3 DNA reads TGTGCCAGCAGCAGAGATACCGATGAGCAGTTCTTC. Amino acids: CASSRDTDEQFF.

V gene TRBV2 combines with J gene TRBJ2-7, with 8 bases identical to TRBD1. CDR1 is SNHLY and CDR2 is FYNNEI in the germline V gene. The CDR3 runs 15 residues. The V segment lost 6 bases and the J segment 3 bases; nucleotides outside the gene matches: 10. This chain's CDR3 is CASRPFAGQVYEQYF. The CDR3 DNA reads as TGTGCCAGCAGACCATTCGCGGGACAGGTCTACGAGCAGTACTTC.

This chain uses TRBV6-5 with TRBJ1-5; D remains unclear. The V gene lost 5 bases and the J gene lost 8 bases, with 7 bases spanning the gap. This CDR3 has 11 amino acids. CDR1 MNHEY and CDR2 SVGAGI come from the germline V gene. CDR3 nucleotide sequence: TGTGCCAGCAGTAACATAAAGCCCCAGCATTTT. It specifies CASSNIKPQHF.

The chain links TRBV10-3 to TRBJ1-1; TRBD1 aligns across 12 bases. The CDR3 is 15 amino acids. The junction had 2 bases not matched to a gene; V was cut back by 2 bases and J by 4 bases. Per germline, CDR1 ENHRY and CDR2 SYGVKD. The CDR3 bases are TGTGCCATCAGTGAGCCGGGACAGGGGGCCACTGAAGCTTTCTTT. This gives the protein CAISEPGQGATEAFF.

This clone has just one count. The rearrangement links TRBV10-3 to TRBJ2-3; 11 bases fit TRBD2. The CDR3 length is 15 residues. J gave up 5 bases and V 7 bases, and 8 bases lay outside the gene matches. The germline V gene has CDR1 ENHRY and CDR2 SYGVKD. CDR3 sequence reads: CAITEDSGGGDTQYF. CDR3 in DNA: TGTGCCATCACCGAGGATAGCGGGGGGGGAGATACGCAGTATTTT.

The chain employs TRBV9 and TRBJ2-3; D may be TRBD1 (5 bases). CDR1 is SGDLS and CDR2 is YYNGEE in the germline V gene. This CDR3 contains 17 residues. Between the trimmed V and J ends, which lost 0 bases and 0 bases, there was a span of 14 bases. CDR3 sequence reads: CASSVGGSAVSTDTQYF. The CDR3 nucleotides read TGTGCCAGCAGCGTAGGGGGCTCGGCAGTCAGCACAGATACGCAGTATTTT.

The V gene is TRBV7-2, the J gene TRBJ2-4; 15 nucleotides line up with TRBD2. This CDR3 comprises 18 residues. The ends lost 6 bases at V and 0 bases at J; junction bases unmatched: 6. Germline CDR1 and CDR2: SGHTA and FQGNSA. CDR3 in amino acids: CASSHGLAGGTAKNIQYF. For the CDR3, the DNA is TGTGCCAGCAGTCACGGACTAGCGGGGGGGACAGCCAAAAACATTCAGTACTTC. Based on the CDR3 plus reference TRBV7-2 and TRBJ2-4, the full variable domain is GAGVSQSPSNKVTEKGKDVELRCDPISGHTALYWYRQSLGQGLEFLIYFQGNSAPDKSGLPSDRFSAERTGGSVSTLTIQRTQQEDSAVYLCASSHGLAGGTAKNIQYFGAGTRLSVL.

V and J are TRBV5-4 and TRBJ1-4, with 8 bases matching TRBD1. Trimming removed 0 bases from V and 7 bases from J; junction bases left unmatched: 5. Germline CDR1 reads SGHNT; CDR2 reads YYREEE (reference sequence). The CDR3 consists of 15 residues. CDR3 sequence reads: CASSLDQGAFEKLFF. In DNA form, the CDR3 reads TGTGCCAGCAGCTTGGACCAGGGGGCTTTTGAAAAACTGTTTTTT.

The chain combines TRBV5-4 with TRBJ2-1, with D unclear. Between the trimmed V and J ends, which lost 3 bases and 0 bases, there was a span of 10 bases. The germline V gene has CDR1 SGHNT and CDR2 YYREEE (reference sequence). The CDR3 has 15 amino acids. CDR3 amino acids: CASSYSLLSYNEQFF. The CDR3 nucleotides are TGTGCCAGCAGCTATAGCCTCCTCTCCTACAATGAGCAGTTCTTC.

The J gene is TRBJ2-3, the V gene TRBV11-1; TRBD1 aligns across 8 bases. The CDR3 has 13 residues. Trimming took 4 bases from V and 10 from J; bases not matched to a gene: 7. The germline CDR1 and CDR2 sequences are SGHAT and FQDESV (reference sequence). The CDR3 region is CASSSPDRVAQYF. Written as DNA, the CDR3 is TGTGCCAGCAGCTCTCCGGACAGGGTGGCGCAGTATTTT.